This T cell receptor beta chain was sequenced for a study of human T cells and chemical hapten exposure (dated by TCRdb to about 2021). Turning to the overall study: For sensitization, 2% DPC in acetone was applied to a roughly 2 cm by roughly 2 cm area of upper inner arm skin. Patients additionally received weekly therapeutic DPC doses to the scalp throughout the approximately 24-week study period. Patch testing was performed on the upper back with Finn chambers containing 0.01% DPC, and the patch tests were scored after 6 days according to International Contact Dermatitis Research Group standards. Alopecia areata with under or over 50% scalp involvement, alopecia totalis and alopecia universalis were represented in the patient cohort, which was mostly female. The libraries were sequenced as a pool, and the TCR yield per sample differed mostly because of small variations in library volumes within the pool. The study tracked peripheral blood TCR repertoire changes in vivo during primary and secondary sensitization to the hapten diphenylcyclopropenone (DPC) in alopecia patients. Patient blood was sampled pre-sensitization (week 0) and at 2, 6 and about 24 weeks after DPC sensitization. Blood for TCR sequencing was provided by twenty-nine alopecia patients at one to four time points (pre-sensitization, 2, 6 and 24 weeks).

Overall study results and their limits: Compared with pre-sensitization or healthy control sets, expanded TCRs formed significantly more large CDR3 similarity clusters, which is consistent with antigen-driven responses. Alopecia, a presumed autoimmune disease, was present in all patients, so the immune response of the patients might differ from that of healthy individuals. DPC sensitization did not change the number of TCRs with a frequency above 1 in 1000, and there was no evidence of changes in global repertoire structure. After repeated subsampling, the strength of the expansion versus patch-test correlation and the threshold at which it became significant changed. Patch test score was positively correlated with the number of PT1 expanded TCRs, with significance at thresholds 8, 16 and 32 but not at 4.

To prepare the library, RACE was applied. The data were produced on a NextSeq 500. During library preparation, unique molecular identifiers were attached to individual cDNA molecules so that TCRs could be counted in a quantitative, reproducible way. From each blood RNA sample, both TCR alpha and TCR beta chains were sequenced. As for the original processing: The median number of TCRs per sample was 90,000 to 100,000, ranging from about 23,224 to 750,000. The Decombinator software suite was used to annotate the V, J and CDR3 of the TCR reads. Every sample was subsampled to the same number of TCRs (28,000) for the PS versus PT1 abundance plots. Expanded TCRs were defined as absent before sensitization and observed at least eight times at the 2-week time point. The public sequencing data were trimmed at Q25 with fastp and processed into clonotypes with MiXCR by TCRdb, which kept only in-frame beta chains. Here each entry gathers all rows of one CDR3 protein and keeps the most common genes and DNA. Here the V and J calls rest on TCRdb's processing, not on the authors' analysis. The sample table lists a few hundred thousand distinct CDR3 sequences, more than 5% of them with a count of one. The top ten clonotypes cover around 5.6% of the sample.

The sample's time point label, in plain terms: patch test 2, 6 weeks after DPC sensitization. The treatment or condition label, as the study defines it: therapeutic diphenylcyclopropenone sensitization with weekly scalp DPC. Blood at each patch-test visit was drawn before the patch test was applied. Eligible patients were aged 18 to 70, diagnosed with alopecia, deemed suitable for DPC therapy, and excluded if pregnant. Total RNA was extracted from unfractionated whole blood collected in Tempus Blood RNA tubes. This clonotype was recorded at least ten times. The antigen it recognizes is unknown. No base quality values were provided; no much bigger clone lies one nucleotide off. The trim is 4 bases for V and 0 bases for J, with a gap of 10 bases between the germline ends. CDR1 SQVTM and CDR2 ANQGSEA are derived from the germline V gene. The CDR3 measures 15 amino acids from cysteine to phenylalanine. Only the CDR3 part of the read is kept: 45 bases, read in frame from the first base.

The sample consisted of whole blood, taken in connection with sensitization to the hapten diphenylcyclopropenone (DPC). This receptor was taken from a woman between 18 and 29 years old with alopecia areata. Some clones in this sample may be carry-over from other donors' samples. The chain links TRBV29-1 with TRBJ2-6; the D gene could be either TRBD1 or TRBD2, each agreeing at 5 bases. The nucleotides are TGCAGCGTTGGTCCAGGGACCTCTGGGGCCAACGTCCTGACTTTC. It translates as CSVGPGTSGANVLTF.